This TCR beta chain was captured in a study of molecular identifiers for immune sequencing clone quantification. Notes on the study in general: In cases of identical TCR molecules sharing a barcode, highly expanded clone sizes could be underestimated. Spiked-in Jurkat TCR RNA corresponding to one cell was reported as detectable against 750,000 to 1,000,000 naive cells.

This CDR3 is built from 12 residues. V lost 6 bases and J lost 10, with 12 bases in between. TCRdb reanalysed the PCR reads using MiXCR and keeps one entry per CDR3 protein. The sample comprises hundreds of thousands of distinct CDR3 sequences, around 25% of which are singletons, and roughly 0.83% rests with the top ten. This clonotype was seen at least ten times. The antigen is not known. The sequencing input was naive CD8+ T cells from blood, with Jurkat cell RNA spiked in. Noted subset: FACS-sorted CD8+CD4-CCR7+CD45RA+ naive T cells. The chain uses TRBV12-3 or TRBV12-4 and TRBJ2-2, with D perhaps matching TRBD1 (6 bases). The source of this sequence is a human donor in good health. Some libraries in this study had Jurkat cell RNA spiked in. This CDR3 is CASSHGQTELFF. The CDR3, as DNA: TGTGCCAGCAGCCACGGACAGACGGAGCTGTTTTTT.